The clone carrying this T cell receptor (delta chain) was observed at least ten times. Within the sample, other DNA sequences also encode this same CDR3. The entry originates in a study of γδ T cells in repeated Plasmodium falciparum infection. For the study at large: Donors were malaria-exposed Malian children or age- and gender-matched Australian children. Donors had four controlled P. falciparum NF54 infections over roughly 640 days. Timepoints: baseline, immediately before selected infections, and 21 days after every infection.

TCRdb fed the multiplex PCR reads into CATT to redo clone calling. The sample yields 93,000 or so delta-chain clones, over 0.9% seen once. Input material: gamma-delta T cells from blood. This receptor was identified in a pool of human donors (malaria-infected and uninfected, not separated).

CDR3 in DNA: TGTGCTCTTGGGGAAGCCCGGGGAGCCGGGGGCTTTCCTACTTCCATCCTCCTTACTCAGTACACCGATAAACTCATCTTT. Encoded protein: CALGEARGAGGFPTSILLTQYTDKLIF. The V gene is TRDV1, the J gene TRDJ1, with 7 bases identical to TRDD2. With 2 bases clipped from V and 0 bases from J, the junction kept 39 bases outside the gene matches. Germline V lookup: CDR1 TSWWSYY, CDR2 QGS. The CDR3 runs to 27 residues.